Presented here are 3 T cell receptor beta chains from one specimen sequenced in a study of CD4 T cell repertoires in COVID-19. The antigens for these receptors are not known. Libraries were prepared by immunoSEQ multiplex PCR; TCRdb keeps only in-frame clonotypes and omits some of them. Among several hundred clones listed, 18% were seen once. Stimulation with autologous monocytes and recombinant SARS-CoV-2 spike or nucleoprotein produced proliferating antigen-reactive T cell lines. Sequences were derived from circulating follicular helper CD4+ T cells, cultured in vitro, sampled after recovery from COVID-19. The receptors shown here come from a human donor who had COVID-19.

This clone is judged medium-sized. This chain links TRBV7-2 with TRBJ2-1, with D tentatively TRBD2 (5 bases). Germline CDR1 reads SGHTA; CDR2 reads FQGNSA. Trimming removed 2 bases from V and 0 bases from J, with 8 bases in between. This CDR3 is 15 amino acids long. The CDR3 nucleotides read TGTGCCAGCAGCTTATTGGGGAGCTCCTACAATGAGCAGTTCTTC. It encodes CASSLLGSSYNEQFF.

By sample fraction, this clone is hyperexpanded (1% or more). V and J are TRBV18 and TRBJ1-2, with 11 bases identical to TRBD1. This CDR3 is 15 amino acids long. Germline V CDR1 and CDR2: KGHSH, LQKENI. Trimming removed 0 bases from V and 6 bases from J; junction bases left unmatched: 3. Here the CDR3 reads CASSPPGQGEHGYTF. The DNA for the CDR3 is TGTGCCAGCTCACCACCGGGACAGGGGGAACATGGCTACACCTTC.

This clone was counted only a few times. This chain connects TRBV15 to TRBJ2-5, with TRBD2 identical over 11 bases. V trimming: 3 bases; J trimming: 2 bases; junction bases outside the gene matches: 5. This CDR3 has 16 residues. CDR1 and CDR2 from the germline V gene are LNHNV and YYDKDF (reference sequence). The CDR3 spells CATSSGLAGPQETQYF. CDR3 nucleotide sequence: TGTGCCACCAGCAGCGGACTAGCGGGCCCACAAGAGACCCAGTACTTC.